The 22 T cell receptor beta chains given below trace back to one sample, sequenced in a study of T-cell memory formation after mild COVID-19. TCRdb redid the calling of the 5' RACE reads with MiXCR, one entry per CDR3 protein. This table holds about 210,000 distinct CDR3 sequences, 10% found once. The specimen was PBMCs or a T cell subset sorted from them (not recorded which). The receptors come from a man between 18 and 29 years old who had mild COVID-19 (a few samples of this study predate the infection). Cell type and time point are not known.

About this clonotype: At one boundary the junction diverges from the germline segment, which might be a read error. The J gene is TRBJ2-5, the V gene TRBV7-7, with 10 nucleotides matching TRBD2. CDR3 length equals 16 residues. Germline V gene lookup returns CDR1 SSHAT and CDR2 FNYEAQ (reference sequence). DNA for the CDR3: TGTGCTAGCAGTTTGTCAGGAGCGGGGGGGCTCGAGACCCAGTACTTC. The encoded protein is CASSLSGAGGLETQYF.

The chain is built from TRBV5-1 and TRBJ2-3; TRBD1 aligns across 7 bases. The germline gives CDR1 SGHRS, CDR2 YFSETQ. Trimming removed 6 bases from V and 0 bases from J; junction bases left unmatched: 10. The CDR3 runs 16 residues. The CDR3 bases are TGCGCCAGCACCCTGGACAGGAAATCTAGCACAGATACGCAGTATTTT. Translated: CASTLDRKSSTDTQYF.

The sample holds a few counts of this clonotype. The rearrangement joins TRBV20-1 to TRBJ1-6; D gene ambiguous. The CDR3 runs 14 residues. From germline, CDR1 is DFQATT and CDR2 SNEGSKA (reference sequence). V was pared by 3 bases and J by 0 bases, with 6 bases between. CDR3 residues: CSARESSYNSPLHF. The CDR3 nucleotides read TGCAGTGCTAGGGAGAGCTCCTATAATTCACCCCTCCACTTT.

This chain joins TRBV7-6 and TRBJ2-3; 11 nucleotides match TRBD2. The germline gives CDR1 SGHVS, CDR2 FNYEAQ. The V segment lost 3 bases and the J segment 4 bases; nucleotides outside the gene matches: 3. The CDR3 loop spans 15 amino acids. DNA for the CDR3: TGTGCCAGCAGCTTTAGCGGGGGGGCGGCAGATACGCAGTATTTT. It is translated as CASSFSGGAADTQYF.

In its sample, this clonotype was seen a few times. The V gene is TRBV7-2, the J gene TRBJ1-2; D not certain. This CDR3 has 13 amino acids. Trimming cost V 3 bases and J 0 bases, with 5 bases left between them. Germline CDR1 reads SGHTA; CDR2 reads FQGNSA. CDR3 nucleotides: TGTGCCAGCAGCTTGACGGCTAACTATGGCTACACCTTC. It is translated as CASSLTANYGYTF.

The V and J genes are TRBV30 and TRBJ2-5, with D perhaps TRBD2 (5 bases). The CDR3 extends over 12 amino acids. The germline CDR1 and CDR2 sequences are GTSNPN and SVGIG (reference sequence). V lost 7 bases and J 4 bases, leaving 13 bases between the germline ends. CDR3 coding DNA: TGTGCCTCCCGTCGGGGTGGAGAGACCCAGTACTTC. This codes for CASRRGGETQYF.

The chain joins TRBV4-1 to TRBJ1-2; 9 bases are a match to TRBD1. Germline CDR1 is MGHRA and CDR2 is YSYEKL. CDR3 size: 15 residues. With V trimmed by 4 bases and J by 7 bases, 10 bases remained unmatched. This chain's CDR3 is CASSLRDRDVGGYTF. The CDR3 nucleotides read TGCGCCAGCAGCCTCCGGGACAGGGATGTCGGTGGCTACACCTTC.

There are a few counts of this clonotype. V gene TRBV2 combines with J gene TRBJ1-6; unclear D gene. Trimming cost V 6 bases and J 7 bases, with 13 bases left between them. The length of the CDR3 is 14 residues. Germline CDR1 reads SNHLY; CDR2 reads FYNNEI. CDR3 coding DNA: TGTGCCAGCAGAAGACGCTCCTTGAATTCACCCCTCCACTTT. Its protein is CASRRRSLNSPLHF.

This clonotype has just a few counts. In DNA, the CDR3 is TGTGCCAGCAGGGCACTCAGGGGGCGGGGTGGCTACACCTTC. Encoded protein: CASRALRGRGGYTF. This chain links TRBV12-3 or TRBV12-4 with TRBJ1-2, with TRBD1 matching over 8 bases. The CDR3 loop spans 14 amino acids. Trimming took 6 bases from V and 7 from J; bases not matched to a gene: 10.

CDR3 bases: TGTGCCACCAGCAGAGATCTTGGTTCCTATAATTCACCCCTCCACTTT. Its translation: CATSRDLGSYNSPLHF. The chain employs TRBV15 and TRBJ1-6; D remains ambiguous. The CDR3 has 16 residues. The V end lost 0 bases, the J end lost 1 base, and 7 bases lay between the germline ends. In germline, CDR1 is LNHNV, CDR2 YYDKDF (reference sequence).

The CDR3, as DNA: TGTGCCAGCAGACACAGGGTAGAGGAGGGTGAAGCTTTCTTT. Translating it yields CASRHRVEEGEAFF. The chain is built from TRBV6-5 and TRBJ1-1, with TRBD1 as a possible D gene (6 bases). This CDR3 comprises 14 residues. The V and J ends lost 6 bases and 7 bases respectively, with 18 bases between them. Germline values: CDR1 MNHEY, CDR2 SVGAGI.

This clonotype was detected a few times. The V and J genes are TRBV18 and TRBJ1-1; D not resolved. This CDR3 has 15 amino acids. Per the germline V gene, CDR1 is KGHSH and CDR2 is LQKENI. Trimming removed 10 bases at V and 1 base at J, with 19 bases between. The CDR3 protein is CATKPTPGENTEAFF. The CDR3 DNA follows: TGTGCCACTAAGCCCACCCCAGGAGAGAACACTGAAGCTTTCTTT. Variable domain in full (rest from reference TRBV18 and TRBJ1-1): NAGVMQNPRHLVRRRGQEARLRCSPMKGHSHVYWYRQLPEEGLKFMVYLQKENIIDESGMPKERFSAEFPKEGPSILRIQQVVRGDSAAYFCATKPTPGENTEAFFGQGTRLTVV.

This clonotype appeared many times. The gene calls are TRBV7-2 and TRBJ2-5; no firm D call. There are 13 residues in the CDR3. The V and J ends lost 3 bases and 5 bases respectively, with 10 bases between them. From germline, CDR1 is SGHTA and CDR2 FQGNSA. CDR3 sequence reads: CASSFAPRETQYF. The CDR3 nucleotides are TGTGCCAGCAGCTTCGCGCCGCGGGAGACCCAGTACTTC.

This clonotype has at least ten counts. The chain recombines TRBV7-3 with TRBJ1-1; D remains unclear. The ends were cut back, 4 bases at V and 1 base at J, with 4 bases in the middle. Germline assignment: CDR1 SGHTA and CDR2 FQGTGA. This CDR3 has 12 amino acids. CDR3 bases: TGTGCCAGCAGCTCGAGGAACACTGAAGCTTTCTTT. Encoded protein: CASSSRNTEAFF.

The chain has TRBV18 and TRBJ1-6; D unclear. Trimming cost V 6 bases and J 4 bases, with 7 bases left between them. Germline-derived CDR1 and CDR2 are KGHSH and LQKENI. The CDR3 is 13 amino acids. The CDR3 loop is CASSAGYNSPLHF. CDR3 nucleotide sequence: TGTGCCAGCTCGGCGGGGTATAATTCACCCCTCCACTTT. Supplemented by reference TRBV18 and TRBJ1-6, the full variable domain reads NAGVMQNPRHLVRRRGQEARLRCSPMKGHSHVYWYRQLPEEGLKFMVYLQKENIIDESGMPKERFSAEFPKEGPSILRIQQVVRGDSAAYFCASSAGYNSPLHFGNGTRLTVT.

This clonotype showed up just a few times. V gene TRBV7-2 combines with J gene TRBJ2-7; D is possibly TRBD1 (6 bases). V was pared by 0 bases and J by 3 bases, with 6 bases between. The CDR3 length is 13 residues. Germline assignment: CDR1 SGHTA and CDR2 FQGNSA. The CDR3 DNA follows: TGTGCCAGCAGCTTAGCCAGGGGCTACGAGCAGTACGTC. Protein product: CASSLARGYEQYV.

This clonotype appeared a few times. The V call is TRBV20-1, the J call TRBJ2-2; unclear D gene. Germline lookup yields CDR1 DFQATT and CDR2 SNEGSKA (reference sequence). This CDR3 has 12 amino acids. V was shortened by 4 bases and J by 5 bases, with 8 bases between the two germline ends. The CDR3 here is CSANKETGELFF. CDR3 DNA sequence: TGCAGTGCTAATAAGGAAACCGGGGAGCTGTTTTTT.

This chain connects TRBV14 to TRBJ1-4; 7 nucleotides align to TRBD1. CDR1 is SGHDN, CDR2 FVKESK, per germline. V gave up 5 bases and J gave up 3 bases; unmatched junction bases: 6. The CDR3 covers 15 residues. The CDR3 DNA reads TGTGCCAGCAGCGCCCCCGGGACAGCTAATGAAAAACTGTTTTTT. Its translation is CASSAPGTANEKLFF.

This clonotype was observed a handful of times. The chain's CDR3 is CASSRGLPGANVLTF. The CDR3 DNA reads as TGTGCCAGCAGCCGGGGACTACCTGGGGCCAACGTCCTGACTTTC. This sequence joins TRBV7-3 and TRBJ2-6, with TRBD2 matching over 7 bases. The CDR3 has 15 amino acids. CDR1 and CDR2 from the germline V gene are SGHTA and FQGTGA. V dropped 5 bases and J dropped 2; count of bases not matched to a gene: 3.

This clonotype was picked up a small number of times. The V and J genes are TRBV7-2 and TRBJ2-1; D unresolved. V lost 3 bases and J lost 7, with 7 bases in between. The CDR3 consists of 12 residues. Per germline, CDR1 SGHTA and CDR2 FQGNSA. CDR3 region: CASSFRLNEQFF. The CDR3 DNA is TGTGCCAGCAGCTTCCGACTTAATGAGCAGTTCTTC.

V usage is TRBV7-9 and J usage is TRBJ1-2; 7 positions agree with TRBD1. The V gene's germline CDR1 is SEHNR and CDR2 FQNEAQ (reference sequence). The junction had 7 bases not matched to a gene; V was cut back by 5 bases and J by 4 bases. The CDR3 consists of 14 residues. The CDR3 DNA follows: TGTGCCAGCAGCCCTCCGGGGGACAGCTATGGCTACACCTTC. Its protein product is CASSPPGDSYGYTF.

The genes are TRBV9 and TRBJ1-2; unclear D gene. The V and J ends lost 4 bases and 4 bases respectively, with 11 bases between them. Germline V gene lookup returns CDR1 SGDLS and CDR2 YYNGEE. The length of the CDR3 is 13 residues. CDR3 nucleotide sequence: TGTGCCAGCAGCCCAGACATAGGCTATGGCTACACCTTC. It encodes CASSPDIGYGYTF. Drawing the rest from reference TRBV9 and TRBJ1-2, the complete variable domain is DSGVTQTPKHLITATGQRVTLRCSPRSGDLSVYWYQQSLDQGLQFLIQYYNGEERAKGNILERFSAQQFPDLHSELNLSSLELGDSALYFCASSPDIGYGYTFGSGTRLTVV.